This T cell receptor (beta chain) was sequenced in a study of T cells in Graves' hyperthyroidism and ophthalmopathy. This clonotype has ten or more counts. Its antigen is undetermined. Among the patients, aged 18 to 65, hyperthyroidism was newly diagnosed and had lasted under 2 months. Those patients with uncontrolled infection, other autoimmune disease, pregnancy or lactation were excluded. From 10 ml of fresh peripheral blood, PBMCs were isolated. What was amplified from RNA transcripts were TCR beta CDR3 regions. HTBI primers drove first-round RT-PCR of the TCR CDR3. In TCRdb, the multiplex PCR reads were re-called with MiXCR into one record per CDR3 protein. This repertoire shows roughly 100,000 distinct CDR3 sequences, over 45% found once; its top ten account for approximately 25%. Germline V gene data show CDR1 as LNHDA and CDR2 as SQIVND (reference sequence). This CDR3 contains 17 residues. Trimming took 1 base from V and 1 from J; bases not matched to a gene: 4.

Study-wide results and caveats: Most expanded thyroid clonotypes above 0.001 also appeared in blood.

The source material was blood. J is TRBJ2-1 and V is TRBV19; TRBD2 matches 10 bases. The source is a middle-aged man with Graves' hyperthyroidism. CDR3 in DNA: TGTGCCAGTAGTATAGGGCTAGCGGGAGTGTCCTACAATGAGCAGTTCTTC. This encodes CASSIGLAGVSYNEQFF.